This T cell receptor beta chain came from a study of cytomegalovirus exposure and HLA in healthy donors. Both 60 Vbeta primers and 13 Jbeta primers went into the PCR. Measured with immunoSEQ multiplex PCR; TCRdb has only the in-frame clones, and not every one. The table lists some 100,000 clones, about three quarters of them singletons. Per germline, CDR1 SGHAT and CDR2 FQNNGV. The V gene lost 5 bases and the J gene lost 7 bases, with 13 bases spanning the gap. The CDR3 has 13 residues. The J gene is TRBJ2-3, the V gene TRBV11-2, with D tentatively TRBD2 (5 bases). This receptor was taken from a woman in her 40s in good health and CMV-seropositive. Source material: PBMCs. This CDR3 is CASSRGSSNTQYF. As DNA, the CDR3 is TGTGCCAGCAGCCGGGGTAGTTCCAATACGCAGTATTTT.